The 3 T cell receptor beta chains reported below all come from one sample, sequenced in a study of OX40 agonist ivuxolimab in advanced cancers. TCRdb's table, derived via immunoSEQ multiplex PCR, lists solely in-frame clones and lacks some. Of around 53,000 clones in the sample, 70% to 90% were seen once. Sequencing was performed on CD4+ or CD8+ T cells sorted from blood, taken in a trial of the OX40 agonist ivuxolimab. The receptors were gathered from an adult with an advanced solid tumor such as melanoma, head and neck, liver or kidney cancer.

The chain combines TRBV5-4 with TRBJ2-3; 8 positions match TRBD2. The CDR3 is made up of 18 amino acids. Germline CDR1 and CDR2: SGHNT and YYREEE (reference sequence). With V trimmed by 5 bases and J by 7 bases, 21 bases remained unmatched. The CDR3 is CASSPGHGLAGGPNTQYF. The DNA of the CDR3 is TGTGCCAGCAGTCCTGGGCACGGCCTGGCGGGGGGCCCTAATACGCAGTATTTT. Together with reference TRBV5-4 and TRBJ2-3, the CDR3 gives the full variable domain: ETGVTQSPTHLIKTRGQQVTLRCSSQSGHNTVSWYQQALGQGPQFIFQYYREEENGRGNFPPRFSGLQFPNYSSELNVNALELDDSALYLCASSPGHGLAGGPNTQYFGPGTRLTVL.

The chain joins TRBV7-9 to TRBJ2-2; unclear D gene. Deletions cut 2 bases from V and 0 bases from J, with 7 bases between. CDR1 is SEHNR and CDR2 is FQNEAQ in the germline V gene (reference sequence). The CDR3 contains 15 residues. In DNA form, the CDR3 reads TGTGCCAGCAGCTTAAGGGAAACGAACACCGGGGAGCTGTTTTTT. Its translation: CASSLRETNTGELFF.

Within the sample, this clone is medium-sized (0.01 to 0.1%). V gene TRBV30 combines with J gene TRBJ1-2; D might be TRBD1 (5 bases). The CDR3 totals 15 residues. Trimming stripped 5 bases from V and 6 bases from J, with 22 bases between. Germline CDR1 GTSNPN, CDR2 SVGIG (reference sequence). The CDR3 bases are TGTGCCTGGGACACATGGCCAGGGAGGGGAAATGGCTACACCTTC. Translated: CAWDTWPGRGNGYTF.